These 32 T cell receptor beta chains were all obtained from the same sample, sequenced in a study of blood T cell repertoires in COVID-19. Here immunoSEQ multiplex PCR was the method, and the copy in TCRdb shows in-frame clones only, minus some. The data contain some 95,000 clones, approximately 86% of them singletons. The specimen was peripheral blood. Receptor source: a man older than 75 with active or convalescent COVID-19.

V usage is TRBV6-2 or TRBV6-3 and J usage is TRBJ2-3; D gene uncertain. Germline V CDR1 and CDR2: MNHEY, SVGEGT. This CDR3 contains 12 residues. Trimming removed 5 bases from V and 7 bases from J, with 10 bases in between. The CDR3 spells CASSQTLNTQYF. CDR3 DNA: TGTGCCAGCAGTCAAACACTAAATACGCAGTATTTT.

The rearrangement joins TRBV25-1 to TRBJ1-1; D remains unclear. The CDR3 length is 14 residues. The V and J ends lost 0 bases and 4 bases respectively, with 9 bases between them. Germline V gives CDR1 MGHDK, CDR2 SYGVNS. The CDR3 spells CASSEYQEGTEAFF. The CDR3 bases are TGTGCCAGCAGTGAATATCAGGAGGGCACTGAAGCTTTCTTT.

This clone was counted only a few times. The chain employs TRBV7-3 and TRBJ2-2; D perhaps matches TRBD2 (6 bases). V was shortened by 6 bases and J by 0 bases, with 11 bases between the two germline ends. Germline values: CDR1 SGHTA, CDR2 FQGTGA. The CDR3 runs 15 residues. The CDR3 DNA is TGTGCCAGCAGTTCCGGGACTTCGAACACCGGGGAGCTGTTTTTT. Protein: CASSSGTSNTGELFF.

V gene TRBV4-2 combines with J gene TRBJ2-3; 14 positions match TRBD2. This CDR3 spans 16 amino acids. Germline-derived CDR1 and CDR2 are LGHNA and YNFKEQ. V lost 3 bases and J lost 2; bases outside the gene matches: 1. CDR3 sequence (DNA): TGTGCCAGCAGCCAGGGACTAGCGGGAGTCACAGATACGCAGTATTTT. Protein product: CASSQGLAGVTDTQYF.

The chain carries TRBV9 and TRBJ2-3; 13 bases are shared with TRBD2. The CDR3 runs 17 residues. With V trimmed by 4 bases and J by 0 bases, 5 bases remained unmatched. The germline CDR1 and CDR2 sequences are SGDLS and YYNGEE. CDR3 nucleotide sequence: TGTGCCAGCAGCCGGACTAGCGGGAGAGACAGCACAGATACGCAGTATTTT. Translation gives CASSRTSGRDSTDTQYF.

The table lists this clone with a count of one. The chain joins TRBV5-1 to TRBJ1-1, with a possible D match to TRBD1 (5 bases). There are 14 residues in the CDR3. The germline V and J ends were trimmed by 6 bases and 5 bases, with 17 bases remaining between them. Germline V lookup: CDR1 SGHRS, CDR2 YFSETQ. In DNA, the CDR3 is TGCGCCAGCACCTTAGAGGTGGGGGGAACTGAAGCTTTCTTT. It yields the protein CASTLEVGGTEAFF.

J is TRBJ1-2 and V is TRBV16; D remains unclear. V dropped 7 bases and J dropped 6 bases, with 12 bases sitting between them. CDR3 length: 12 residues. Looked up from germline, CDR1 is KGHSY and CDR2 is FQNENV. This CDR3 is CASTQRGDGYTF. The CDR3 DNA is TGTGCCAGCACCCAGCGGGGAGATGGCTACACCTTC.

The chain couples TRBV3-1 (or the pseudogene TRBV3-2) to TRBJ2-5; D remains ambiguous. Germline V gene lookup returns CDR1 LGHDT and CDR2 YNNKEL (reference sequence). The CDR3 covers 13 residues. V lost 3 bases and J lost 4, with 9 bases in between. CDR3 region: CASSHGRGETQYF. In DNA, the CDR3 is TGTGCCAGCAGCCATGGGCGTGGAGAGACCCAGTACTTC.

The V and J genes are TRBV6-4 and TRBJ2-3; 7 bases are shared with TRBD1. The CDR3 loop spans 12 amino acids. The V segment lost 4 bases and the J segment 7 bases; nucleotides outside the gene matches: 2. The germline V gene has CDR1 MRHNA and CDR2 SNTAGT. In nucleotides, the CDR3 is TGTGCCAGCAGTGGACAGGGAAATACGCAGTATTTT. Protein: CASSGQGNTQYF.

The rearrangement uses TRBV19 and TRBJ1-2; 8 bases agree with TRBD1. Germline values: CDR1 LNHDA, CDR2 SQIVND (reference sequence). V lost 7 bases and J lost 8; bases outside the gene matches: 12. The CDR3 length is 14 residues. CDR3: CASTQGAVYRGYTF. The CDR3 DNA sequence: TGTGCCAGTACTCAGGGGGCGGTGTACCGAGGCTACACCTTC.

The CDR3 loop reads CASSLSGGYMKAFF. CDR3 DNA: TGTGCCAGCAGCTTATCAGGGGGGTATATGAAAGCTTTCTTT. The chain carries TRBV7-9 and TRBJ1-1; 7 bases align to TRBD1. This CDR3 contains 14 residues. V lost 2 bases, J lost 9 bases, and 9 bases stayed unmatched. CDR1 is SEHNR, CDR2 FQNEAQ, per germline (reference sequence).

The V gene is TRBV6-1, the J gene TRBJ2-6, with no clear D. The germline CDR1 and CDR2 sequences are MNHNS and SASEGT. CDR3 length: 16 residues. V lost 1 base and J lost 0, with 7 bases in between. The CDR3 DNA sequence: TGTGCCAGCAGTGAAGTCAATTTCTCTGGGGCCAACGTCCTGACTTTC. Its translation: CASSEVNFSGANVLTF.

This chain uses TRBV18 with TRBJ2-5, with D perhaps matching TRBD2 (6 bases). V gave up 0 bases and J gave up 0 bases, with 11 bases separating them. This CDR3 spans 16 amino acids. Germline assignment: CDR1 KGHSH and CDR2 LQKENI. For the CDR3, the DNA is TGTGCCAGCTCACCACCGCTAGCGAAGTACCAAGAGACCCAGTACTTC. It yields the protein CASSPPLAKYQETQYF.

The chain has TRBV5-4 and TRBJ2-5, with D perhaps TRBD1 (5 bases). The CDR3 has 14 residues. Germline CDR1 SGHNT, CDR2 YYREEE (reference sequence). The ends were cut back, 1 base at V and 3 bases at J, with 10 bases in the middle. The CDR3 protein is CASSLMKQEETQYF. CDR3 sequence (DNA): TGTGCCAGCAGCTTGATGAAACAGGAAGAGACCCAGTACTTC.

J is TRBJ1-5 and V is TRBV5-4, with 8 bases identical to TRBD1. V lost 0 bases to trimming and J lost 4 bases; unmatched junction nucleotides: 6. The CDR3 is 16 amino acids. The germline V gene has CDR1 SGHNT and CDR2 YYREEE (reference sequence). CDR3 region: CASSLGPGQANQPQHF. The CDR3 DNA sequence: TGTGCCAGCAGCTTGGGTCCGGGACAGGCGAATCAGCCCCAGCATTTT. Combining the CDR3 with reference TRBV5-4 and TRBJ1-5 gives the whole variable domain ETGVTQSPTHLIKTRGQQVTLRCSSQSGHNTVSWYQQALGQGPQFIFQYYREEENGRGNFPPRFSGLQFPNYSSELNVNALELDDSALYLCASSLGPGQANQPQHFGDGTRLSIL.

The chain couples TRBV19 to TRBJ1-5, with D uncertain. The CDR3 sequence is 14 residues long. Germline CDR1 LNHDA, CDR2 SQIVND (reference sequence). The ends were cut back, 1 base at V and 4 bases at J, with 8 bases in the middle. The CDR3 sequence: CASSIGVLNQPQHF. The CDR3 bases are TGTGCCAGTAGTATAGGAGTACTAAATCAGCCCCAGCATTTT.

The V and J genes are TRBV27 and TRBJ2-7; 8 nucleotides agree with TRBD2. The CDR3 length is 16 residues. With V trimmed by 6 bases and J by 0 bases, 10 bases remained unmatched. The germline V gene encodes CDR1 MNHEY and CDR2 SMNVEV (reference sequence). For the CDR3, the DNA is TGTGCCAGCAGGATTAGCGGGGCCTCTAGCTCCTACGAGCAGTACTTC. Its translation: CASRISGASSSYEQYF.

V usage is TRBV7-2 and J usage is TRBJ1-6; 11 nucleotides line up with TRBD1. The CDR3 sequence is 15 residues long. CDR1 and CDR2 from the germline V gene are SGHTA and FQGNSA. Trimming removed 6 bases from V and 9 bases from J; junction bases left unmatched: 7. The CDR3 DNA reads TGTGCCAGCAGTCCGGACAGGGGGCTTGGTTCACCCCTCCACTTT. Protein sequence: CASSPDRGLGSPLHF. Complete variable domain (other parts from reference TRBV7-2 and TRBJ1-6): GAGVSQSPSNKVTEKGKDVELRCDPISGHTALYWYRQSLGQGLEFLIYFQGNSAPDKSGLPSDRFSAERTGGSVSTLTIQRTQQEDSAVYLCASSPDRGLGSPLHFGNGTRLTVT.

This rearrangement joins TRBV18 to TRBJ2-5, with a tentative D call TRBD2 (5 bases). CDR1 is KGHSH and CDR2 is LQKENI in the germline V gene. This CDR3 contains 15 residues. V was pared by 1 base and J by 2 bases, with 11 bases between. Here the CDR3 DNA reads TGTGCCAGCTCACCACTGGCCGGGGTACAAGAGACCCAGTACTTC. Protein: CASSPLAGVQETQYF.

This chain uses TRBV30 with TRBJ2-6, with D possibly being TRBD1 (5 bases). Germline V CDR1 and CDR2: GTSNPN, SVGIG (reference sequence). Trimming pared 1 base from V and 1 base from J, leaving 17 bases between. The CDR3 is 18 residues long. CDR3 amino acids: CAWSAPGSTLSGANVLTF. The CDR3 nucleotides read TGTGCCTGGAGTGCACCAGGGTCTACCCTTTCTGGGGCCAACGTCCTGACTTTC.

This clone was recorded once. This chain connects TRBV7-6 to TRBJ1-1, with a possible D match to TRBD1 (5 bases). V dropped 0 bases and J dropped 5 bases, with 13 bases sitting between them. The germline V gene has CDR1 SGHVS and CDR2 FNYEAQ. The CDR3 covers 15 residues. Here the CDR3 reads CASSLAVGARTEAFF. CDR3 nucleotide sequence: TGTGCCAGCAGCTTAGCCGTTGGGGCACGGACTGAAGCTTTCTTT.

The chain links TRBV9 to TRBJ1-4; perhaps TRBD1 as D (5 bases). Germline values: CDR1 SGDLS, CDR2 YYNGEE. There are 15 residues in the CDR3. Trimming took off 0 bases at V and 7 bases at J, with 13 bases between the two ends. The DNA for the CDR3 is TGTGCCAGCAGCGTAGCAGCAGGGTTAGGTGAAAAACTGTTTTTT. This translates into CASSVAAGLGEKLFF.

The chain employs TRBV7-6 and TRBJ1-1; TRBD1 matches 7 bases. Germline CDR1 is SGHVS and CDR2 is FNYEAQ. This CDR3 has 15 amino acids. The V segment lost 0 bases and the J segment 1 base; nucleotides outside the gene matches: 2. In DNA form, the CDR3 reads TGTGCCAGCAGCTTAGCTGGGACAGCGAACACTGAAGCTTTCTTT. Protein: CASSLAGTANTEAFF.

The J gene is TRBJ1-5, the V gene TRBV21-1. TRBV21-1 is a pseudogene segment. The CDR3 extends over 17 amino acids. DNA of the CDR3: TGTGCCAGACAGATCTCCGGGGGTTCGATAGCAAATCAGCCCCAGCATTTT. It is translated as CARQISGGSIANQPQHF.

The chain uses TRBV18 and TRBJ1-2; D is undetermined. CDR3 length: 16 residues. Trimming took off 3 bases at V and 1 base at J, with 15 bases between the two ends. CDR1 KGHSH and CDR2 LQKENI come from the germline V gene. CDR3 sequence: CASSPQTGRNNYGYTF. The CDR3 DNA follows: TGTGCCAGCTCACCCCAAACCGGCAGGAATAACTATGGCTACACCTTC.

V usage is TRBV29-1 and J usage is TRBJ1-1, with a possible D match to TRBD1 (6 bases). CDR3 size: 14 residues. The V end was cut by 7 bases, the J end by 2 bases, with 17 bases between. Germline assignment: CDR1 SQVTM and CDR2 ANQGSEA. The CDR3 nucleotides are TGCAGCGCTACTCAACAGGGACGAAACACTGAAGCTTTCTTT. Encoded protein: CSATQQGRNTEAFF.

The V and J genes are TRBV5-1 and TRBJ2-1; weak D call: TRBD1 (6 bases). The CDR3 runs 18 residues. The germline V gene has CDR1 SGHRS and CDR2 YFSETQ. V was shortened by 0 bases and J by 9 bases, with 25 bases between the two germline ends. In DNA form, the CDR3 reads TGCGCCAGCAGCTTGGACGCCGGGACACTAAGGACCGTCGGTGAGCAGTTCTTC. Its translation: CASSLDAGTLRTVGEQFF.

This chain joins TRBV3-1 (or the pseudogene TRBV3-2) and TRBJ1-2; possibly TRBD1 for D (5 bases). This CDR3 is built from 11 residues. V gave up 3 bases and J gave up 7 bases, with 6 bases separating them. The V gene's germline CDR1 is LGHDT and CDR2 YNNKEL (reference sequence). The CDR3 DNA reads TGTGCCAGCAGCCAGGGGGGTGGCTACACCTTC. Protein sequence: CASSQGGGYTF.

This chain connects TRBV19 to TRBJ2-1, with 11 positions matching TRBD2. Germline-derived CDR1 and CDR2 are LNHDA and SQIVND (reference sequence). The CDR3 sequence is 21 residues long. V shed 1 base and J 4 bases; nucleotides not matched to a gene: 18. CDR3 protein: CASSIAPISSGRALEYNEQFF. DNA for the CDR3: TGTGCCAGTAGTATAGCCCCTATTAGTAGCGGGAGGGCCCTCGAGTACAATGAGCAGTTCTTC. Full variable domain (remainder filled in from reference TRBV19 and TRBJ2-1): DGGITQSPKYLFRKEGQNVTLSCEQNLNHDAMYWYRQDPGQGLRLIYYSQIVNDFQKGDIAEGYSVSREKKESFPLTVTSAQKNPTAFYLCASSIAPISSGRALEYNEQFFGPGTRLTVL.

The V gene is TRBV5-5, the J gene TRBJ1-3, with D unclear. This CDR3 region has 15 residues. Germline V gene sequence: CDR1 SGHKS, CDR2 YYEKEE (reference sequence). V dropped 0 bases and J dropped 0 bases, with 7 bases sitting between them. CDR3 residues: CASSLVAVSGNTIYF. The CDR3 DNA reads TGTGCCAGCAGCTTGGTGGCGGTCTCTGGAAACACCATATATTTT.

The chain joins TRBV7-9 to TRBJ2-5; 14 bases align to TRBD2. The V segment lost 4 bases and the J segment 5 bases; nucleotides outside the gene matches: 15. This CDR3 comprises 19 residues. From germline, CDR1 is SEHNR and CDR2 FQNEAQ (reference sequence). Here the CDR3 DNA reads TGTGCCAGCAGCTCCGGAACGGGGGGACTAGCGGGAGATGGTGAGACCCAGTACTTC. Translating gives CASSSGTGGLAGDGETQYF.

The CDR3 coding sequence is TGTGCCAGCAGCCGAATGGGATTGACAGGGGGCGAGCAGTACTTC. This encodes CASSRMGLTGGEQYF. This chain links TRBV6-5 with TRBJ2-7; 9 bases line up with TRBD1. The CDR3 runs to 15 residues. The germline gives CDR1 MNHEY, CDR2 SVGAGI. Losses at the gene ends were 6 bases for V and 6 bases for J; bases not matched to a gene: 12.